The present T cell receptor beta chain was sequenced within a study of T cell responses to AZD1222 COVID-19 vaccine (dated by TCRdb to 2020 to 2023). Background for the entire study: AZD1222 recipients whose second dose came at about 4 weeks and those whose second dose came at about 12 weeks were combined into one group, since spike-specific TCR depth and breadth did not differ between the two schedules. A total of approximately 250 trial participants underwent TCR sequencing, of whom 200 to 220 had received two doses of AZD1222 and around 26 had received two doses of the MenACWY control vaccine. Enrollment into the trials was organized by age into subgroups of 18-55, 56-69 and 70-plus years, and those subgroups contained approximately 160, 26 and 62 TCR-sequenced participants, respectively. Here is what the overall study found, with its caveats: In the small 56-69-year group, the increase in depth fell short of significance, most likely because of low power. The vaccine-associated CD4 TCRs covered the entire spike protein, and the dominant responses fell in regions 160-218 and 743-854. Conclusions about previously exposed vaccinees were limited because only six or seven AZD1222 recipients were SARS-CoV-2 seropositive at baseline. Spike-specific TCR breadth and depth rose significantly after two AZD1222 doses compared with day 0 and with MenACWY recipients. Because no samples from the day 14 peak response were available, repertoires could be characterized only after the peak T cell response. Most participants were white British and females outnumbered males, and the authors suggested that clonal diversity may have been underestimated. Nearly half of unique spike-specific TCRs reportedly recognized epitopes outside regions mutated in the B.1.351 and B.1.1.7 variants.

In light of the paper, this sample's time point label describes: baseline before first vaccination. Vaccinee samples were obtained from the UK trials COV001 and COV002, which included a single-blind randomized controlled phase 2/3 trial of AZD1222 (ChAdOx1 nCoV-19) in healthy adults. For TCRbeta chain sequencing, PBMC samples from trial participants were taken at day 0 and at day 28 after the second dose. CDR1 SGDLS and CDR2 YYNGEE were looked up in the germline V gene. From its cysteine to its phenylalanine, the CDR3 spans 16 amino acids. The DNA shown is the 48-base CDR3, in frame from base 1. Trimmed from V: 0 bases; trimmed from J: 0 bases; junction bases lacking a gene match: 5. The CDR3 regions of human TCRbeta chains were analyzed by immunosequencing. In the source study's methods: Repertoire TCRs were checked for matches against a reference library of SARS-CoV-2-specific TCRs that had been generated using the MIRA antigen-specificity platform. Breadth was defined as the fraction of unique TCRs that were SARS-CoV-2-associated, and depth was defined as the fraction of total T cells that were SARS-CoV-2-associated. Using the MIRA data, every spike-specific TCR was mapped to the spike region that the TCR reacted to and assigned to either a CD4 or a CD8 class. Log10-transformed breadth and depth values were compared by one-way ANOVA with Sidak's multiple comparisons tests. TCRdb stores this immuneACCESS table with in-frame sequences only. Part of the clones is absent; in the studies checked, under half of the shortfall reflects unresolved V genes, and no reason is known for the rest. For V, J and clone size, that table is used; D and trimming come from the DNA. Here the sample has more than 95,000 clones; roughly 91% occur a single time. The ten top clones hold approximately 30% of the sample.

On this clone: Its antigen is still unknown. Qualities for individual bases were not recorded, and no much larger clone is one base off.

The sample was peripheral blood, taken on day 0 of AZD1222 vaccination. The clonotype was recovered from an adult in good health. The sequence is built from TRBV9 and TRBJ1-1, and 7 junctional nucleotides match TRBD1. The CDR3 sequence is CASSVGQGSLNTEAFF. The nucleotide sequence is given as TGTGCCAGCAGCGTAGGACAGGGATCTTTGAACACTGAAGCTTTCTTT.